In this sample, the clone carrying this TCR beta chain turned up a few times. A single record per CDR3 protein comes from TCRdb applying MiXCR to the 5' RACE reads. The sample yields 350,000 to 450,000 distinct CDR3 sequences, approximately 24% seen once. The sample belongs to a study of T-cell memory formation after mild COVID-19. The CDR3 is 17 residues long. Germline V gene data show CDR1 as SEHNR and CDR2 as FQNEAQ (reference sequence). The V gene end was trimmed by 4 bases and the J gene end by 8 bases; junction bases not matched to a gene: 11. The sample was PBMCs or a T cell subset sorted from them (not recorded which). V usage is TRBV7-9 and J usage is TRBJ1-6, with TRBD1 identical over 10 bases. This receptor was obtained from an adult woman who had mild COVID-19 (a few samples of this study predate the infection). Cell type and time point are not known. This chain's CDR3 is CASSSRDRGGGHSPLHF. The CDR3 region has the DNA TGTGCCAGCAGCTCCCGGGACAGGGGAGGAGGGCATTCACCCCTCCACTTT.